A selection of T cell receptor beta chains follows, all from one sample in a study of beta chain features in type 1 diabetes. Generated by immunoSEQ multiplex PCR, the TCRdb table keeps only in-frame clones and is missing some. The data show about 60,000 clones, with over 50% seen just once and 2% to 2.5% held by the top ten. The material sequenced was Tregs from blood. The receptors derive from a woman aged 18-35 years in good health. Both conserved end residues are part of each CDR3. A D gene is named only where the DNA matches it firmly. Clone size is not always given. Where it is, it says once, few, many or a class for expanded clones.

>few|TRBJ2-1|TRBD2|TRBV10-3
TGTGCCATCAGTGAGTCGACTAGCGATGAGCAGTTCTTC
CAISESTSDEQFF
>.|TRBJ2-7|.|TRBV2
TGTGCCAGCAGTGAAAACTTTGAGGCAGGGCCCTACTTC
CASSENFEAGPYF
>few|TRBJ2-5|.|TRBV7-2
TGTGCCAGCAGCCTTGGAACAGTGGCGGGGCCGCAAGAGACCCAGTACTTC
CASSLGTVAGPQETQYF
>few|TRBJ2-3|TRBD2|TRBV7-2
TGTGCCAGCAGCTCGCCCTTTGGGAGCGGGAGATATACGCAGTATTTT
CASSSPFGSGRYTQYF
>.|TRBJ2-7|TRBD1|TRBV7-8
TGTGCCAGCAGTCCGGACAGGGTCAGCGAGCAGTACTTC
CASSPDRVSEQYF
>.|TRBJ1-2|TRBD1|TRBV10-2
TGCGCCAGCAGTTTGACAGGGGGCGCGCAGGACTATGGCTACACCTTC
CASSLTGGAQDYGYTF
>few|TRBJ2-3|TRBD1|TRBV5-1
TGCGCCAGCAGCTTGGCCCGGACAGGGGGCACAGATACGCAGTATTTT
CASSLARTGGTDTQYF
>.|TRBJ2-2|.|TRBV5-4
TGTGCCAGCAGCTTGGATTTGCGAACCGGGGAGCTGTTTTTT
CASSLDLRTGELFF
>.|TRBJ2-1|TRBD1|TRBV7-9
TGTGCCAGCGGGGACAGCCTTCTGGACAATGAGCAGTTCTTC
CASGDSLLDNEQFF
>.|TRBJ2-7|.|TRBV4-1
TGCGCCAGCAGCCACTCCTTGACTGGCGATACCTCCTACGAGCAGTACTTC
CASSHSLTGDTSYEQYF
>.|TRBJ1-2|.|TRBV15
TGTGCCACCAGCAGAGATCCGGGGGGGAACTATGGCTACACCTTC
CATSRDPGGNYGYTF
>.|TRBJ2-7|TRBD1|TRBV5-4
TGTGCCAGCAGCTTGTATCACGGGACAGGGGGCTACGAGCAGTACTTC
CASSLYHGTGGYEQYF
>few|TRBJ2-2|TRBD2|TRBV5-1
TGCGCCAGCAGCTTGCTCTTAGCGGGAGCCGGGGAGCTGTTTTTT
CASSLLLAGAGELFF
>.|TRBJ2-5|TRBD1|TRBV9
TGTGCCAGCAGCCTTGCCGGACAGGGGCCCGAGACCCAGTACTTC
CASSLAGQGPETQYF
>few|TRBJ2-1|TRBD1|TRBV5-1
TGCGCCAGCAGCTTGGCCGGACAGGGAAGCATCTATGAGCAGTTCTTC
CASSLAGQGSIYEQFF
>.|TRBJ2-5|TRBD2|TRBV6-5
TGTGCCAGCAGCCGGGGAACTAGCGGGAGAGAGACCCAGTACTTC
CASSRGTSGRETQYF
>.|TRBJ2-7|TRBD2|TRBV11-2
TGTGCCAGCAGCTTAGGCTCTAGCGGGAAAGAGCAGTACTTC
CASSLGSSGKEQYF
>.|TRBJ2-1|.|TRBV7-9
TGTGCCAGCAGCTTAGTATTCAATGAGCAGTTCTTC
CASSLVFNEQFF
>.|TRBJ1-5|TRBD1|TRBV10-3
TGTGCCATCAGCCGGACAGGGGATTCCAATCAGCCCCAGCATTTT
CAISRTGDSNQPQHF
>.|TRBJ2-5|.|TRBV13
TGTGCCAGCAGCTCCGACAGGAAAGAGACCCAGTACTTC
CASSSDRKETQYF
>.|TRBJ2-3|.|TRBV4-2
TGTGCCAGCAGCTCGGAGGGCGTCTCAGATACGCAGTATTTT
CASSSEGVSDTQYF
>.|TRBJ1-1|.|TRBV5-1
TGCGCCAGCAGCTTATATTTGGGGGGGACTGAAGCTTTCTTT
CASSLYLGGTEAFF
>.|TRBJ2-7|.|TRBV30
TGTGCCTGGAGTTATTCGTGGCTCGTATCCTACGAGCAGTACTTC
CAWSYSWLVSYEQYF
>few|TRBJ2-6|TRBD1|TRBV9
TGTGCCAGCAGCTATGGGACAGGGGCCATCTCTGGGGCCAACGTCCTGACTTTC
CASSYGTGAISGANVLTF
>.|TRBJ1-1|TRBD1|TRBV2
TGTGCCAGCAGTGATTTTGCCGGGACAGGGGTCACTGAAGCTTTCTTT
CASSDFAGTGVTEAFF
>once|TRBJ2-5|.|TRBV5-1
TGCGCCAGCAGCCAGTCCCGAGAGACCCAGTACTTC
CASSQSRETQYF
>.|TRBJ1-1|.|TRBV7-9
TGTGCCAGCAGCTTTAGCTTGAACACTGAAGCTTCCTTT
CASSFSLNTEASF
>.|TRBJ2-2|.|TRBV2
TGTGCCAGCAACCCTGGGACTTTCAACACCGGGGAGCTGTTTTTT
CASNPGTFNTGELFF
>.|TRBJ1-5|TRBD1|TRBV29-1
TGCAGCGTACGACAGGGAGGCAGCAATCAGCCCCAGCATTTT
CSVRQGGSNQPQHF
>.|TRBJ1-5|TRBD1|TRBV15
TGTGCCACCAGCAGAGATAGGGGACAGGGGTCGGTAAGTCAGCCCCAGCATTTT
CATSRDRGQGSVSQPQHF
>.|TRBJ2-2|TRBD1|TRBV5-1
TGCGCCAGCAGCCTCGGGACAGGGCAGACCGGGGAGCTGTTTTTT
CASSLGTGQTGELFF
>.|TRBJ1-2|.|TRBV7-2
TGTGCCAGCAGCCAGGACAGAAGCTATGGCTACACCTTC
CASSQDRSYGYTF
>.|TRBJ2-3|.|TRBV4-3
TGCGCCAGCAGCCAAGCGCGTTGGGATACGCAGTATTTT
CASSQARWDTQYF
>.|TRBJ2-2|.|TRBV9
TGTGCCAGCAGCGCCTACCCGGGGACTCTACACACCAGGGAGCTGTTTTTT
CASSAYPGTLHTRELFF
>.|TRBJ2-1|TRBD2|TRBV2
TGTGCCAGCAATGAGCGGGGGGCCATCTCCTACAATGAGCAGTTCTTC
CASNERGAISYNEQFF
>few|TRBJ2-7|TRBD1|TRBV10-3
TGTGCCATCAGTCCGACAGGGGGCAACGAGCAGTACTTC
CAISPTGGNEQYF
>.|TRBJ2-3|TRBD2|TRBV9
TGTGCCAGCAGCGTAAGCGGGGGGCCCACAGATACGCAGTATTTT
CASSVSGGPTDTQYF
>.|TRBJ2-1|TRBD2|TRBV29-1
TGCAGCGTCGGCTATAGCGGGAGTGAGCAGTTCTTC
CSVGYSGSEQFF
>large|TRBJ1-5|.|TRBV7-2
TGTGCCAGCAGCTTTACAGGTTTGGGGAATCAGCCCCAGCATTTT
CASSFTGLGNQPQHF
>once|TRBJ2-1|TRBD2|TRBV6-1
TGTGCCAGCAGTGAACTAGCGGGAAAGCCCTACAATGAGCAGTTCTTC
CASSELAGKPYNEQFF
>.|TRBJ2-7|TRBD2|TRBV10-3
TGCGCCATCAGTTCCGGGACTAGCGGTCCAAGCGAGCAGTACTTC
CAISSGTSGPSEQYF
>.|TRBJ1-1|.|TRBV7-2
TGTGCCAGCAGCTATACAGGGTACACTGAAGCTTTCTTT
CASSYTGYTEAFF
>.|TRBJ2-7|TRBD1|TRBV7-9
TGTGCCAGCAGCACCCCCGGGACAGGTAACGAGCAGTACTTC
CASSTPGTGNEQYF
>.|TRBJ1-2|.|TRBV5-5
TGTGCCAGCAGCTTGTATGGGGGCACTGGCTACACCTTC
CASSLYGGTGYTF
>few|TRBJ2-7|TRBD1|TRBV18
TGTGCCAGCTCCGGGACAGACTCCTACGAGCAGTACTTC
CASSGTDSYEQYF
>few|TRBJ2-1|TRBD2|TRBV2
TGTGCCAGTATACCCGGGACTATAACCTACAATGAGCAGTTCTTC
CASIPGTITYNEQFF
>.|TRBJ1-2|.|TRBV6-6
TGTGCCAGCAGTTACGGGGGGGACTATGGCTACACCTTC
CASSYGGDYGYTF
>.|TRBJ1-2|TRBD1|TRBV9
TGTGCCAGCTCCCGGACAGGGATCGATGGCTACACCTTC
CASSRTGIDGYTF
>.|TRBJ1-3|.|TRBV7-2
TGTGCCAGCAGCTTAGCGCCAGTCTCTGGAAACACCATATATTTT
CASSLAPVSGNTIYF
>few|TRBJ1-1|.|TRBV7-3
TGTGCCAGCAGCTGGGCGGAAGCTTTCTTT
CASSWAEAFF
>.|TRBJ2-2|TRBD1|TRBV10-2
TGCGCCAGCAGTGTAAACAGGGGTCCCACCGGGGAGCTGTTTTTT
CASSVNRGPTGELFF
>few|TRBJ2-3|.|TRBV10-3
TGTGCCACCCGGGATGGCACAGATACGCAGTATTTT
CATRDGTDTQYF
>.|TRBJ2-3|TRBD2|TRBV7-2
TGTGCGTCAACACGCGGGGGGATTGCGAATACGCAGTATTTT
CASTRGGIANTQYF
>.|TRBJ2-1|TRBD2|TRBV5-1
TGCGCCAGCAGGACTAGCGGGTATGAGCAGTTCTTC
CASRTSGYEQFF
>.|TRBJ1-1|.|TRBV5-1
TGCGCCAGCAGCTTGGACAGGGTGAACACTGAAGCTTTCTTT
CASSLDRVNTEAFF
>.|TRBJ2-7|TRBD2|TRBV30
TGTGCCTGGAGCAATAAGGGACTAGCGGGGGGCGAGCAGTACTTC
CAWSNKGLAGGEQYF
>.|TRBJ1-1|.|TRBV7-6
TGTGCCAGCAGCATCGACACGAACACTGAAGCTTTCTTT
CASSIDTNTEAFF
>.|TRBJ2-5|.|TRBV6-1
TGTGCCAGCATCTCCCCGTCGGGGGAGACCCAGTACTTC
CASISPSGETQYF
>.|TRBJ2-1|TRBD2|TRBV6-6
TGTGCCAGCAGTTACCGCCAGCGGGGACTCAATGAGCAGTTCTTC
CASSYRQRGLNEQFF